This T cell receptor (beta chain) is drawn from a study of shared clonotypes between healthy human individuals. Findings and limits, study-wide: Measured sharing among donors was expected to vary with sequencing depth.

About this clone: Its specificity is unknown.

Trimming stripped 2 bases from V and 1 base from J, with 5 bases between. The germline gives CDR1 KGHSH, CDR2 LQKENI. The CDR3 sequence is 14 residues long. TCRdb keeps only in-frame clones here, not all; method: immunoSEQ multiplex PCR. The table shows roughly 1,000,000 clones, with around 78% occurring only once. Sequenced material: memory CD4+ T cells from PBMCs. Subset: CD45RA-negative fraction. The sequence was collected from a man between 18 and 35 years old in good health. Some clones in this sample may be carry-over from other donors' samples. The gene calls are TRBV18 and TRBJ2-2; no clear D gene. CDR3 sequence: CASSPSVNTGELFF. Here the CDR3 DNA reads TGTGCCAGCTCACCATCGGTGAACACCGGGGAGCTGTTTTTT.